The 26 T cell receptor beta chains below all came from one sample that was sequenced in a study of T cells after yellow fever vaccination. MiXCR was run by TCRdb on the 5' RACE reads, yielding one entry per CDR3 protein. The sample consists of 450,000 to 650,000 distinct CDR3 sequences, around a fifth of them appearing once. Sequences were derived from PBMCs, sampled about 21 days after the first yellow fever vaccination. The source is a man between 18 and 35 years old who received the YFV17D yellow fever vaccine.

This clonotype occurred a few times. V gene TRBV7-6 combines with J gene TRBJ1-5; 11 nucleotides agree with TRBD1. There are 16 residues in the CDR3. Germline assignment: CDR1 SGHVS and CDR2 FNYEAQ. Germline trimming cut 2 bases from V and 10 bases from J; bases unmatched to any gene: 10. CDR3 amino acids: CASSLNGGQGDVPQHF. The CDR3 nucleotides read TGTGCCAGCAGCTTAAATGGGGGACAGGGGGACGTCCCCCAGCATTTT.

This clonotype was seen more than once but under ten times. CDR3 sequence: CSATRTSGGTFQETQYF. The CDR3 DNA reads as TGCAGTGCTACCAGGACTAGCGGGGGGACTTTCCAAGAGACCCAGTACTTC. The chain has TRBV20-1 and TRBJ2-5; 14 positions match TRBD2. The CDR3 sequence is 17 residues long. The V segment lost 4 bases and the J segment 1 base; nucleotides outside the gene matches: 8. In germline, CDR1 is DFQATT, CDR2 SNEGSKA (reference sequence).

This clonotype was seen once. The V call is TRBV10-2, the J call TRBJ2-3, with D uncertain. The CDR3 runs to 11 residues. V was shortened by 3 bases and J by 7 bases, with 5 bases between the two germline ends. Per germline, CDR1 WSHSY and CDR2 SAAADI. CDR3 region: CASSDFYTQYF. Written as DNA, the CDR3 is TGCGCCAGCAGTGATTTTTATACGCAGTATTTT.

This chain connects TRBV4-1 to TRBJ1-5; 9 nucleotides agree with TRBD1. J lost 4 bases, V lost 1 base, and 2 bases had no gene match. This CDR3 has 15 amino acids. Germline V gene sequence: CDR1 MGHRA, CDR2 YSYEKL. The CDR3 DNA reads TGCGCCAGCAGCCAAGGCGGACAGGGGAATCAGCCCCAGCATTTT. It codes for CASSQGGQGNQPQHF.

This chain connects TRBV7-6 to TRBJ1-3, with D uncertain. CDR1 and CDR2 from the germline V gene are SGHVS and FNYEAQ. The CDR3 is 12 residues long. The V and J ends lost 4 bases and 7 bases respectively, with 8 bases between them. CDR3 DNA sequence: TGTGCCAGCAGCTCCCCCTTCAACACCATATATTTT. It encodes CASSSPFNTIYF.

The V call is TRBV6-1, the J call TRBJ1-1; no clear D. The germline V gene encodes CDR1 MNHNS and CDR2 SASEGT. Trimming shortened V by 6 bases and J by 4 bases, and 6 bases separated the two germline ends. CDR3 size: 11 residues. The CDR3 here is CASRVGTEAFF. CDR3 bases: TGTGCCAGCAGGGTCGGCACTGAAGCTTTCTTT.

The chain recombines TRBV20-1 with TRBJ2-7; D may correspond to TRBD1 or TRBD2 (5 bases each). V was trimmed by 5 bases and J by 5 bases, leaving 16 bases between them. Looked up from germline, CDR1 is DFQATT and CDR2 is SNEGSKA (reference sequence). The CDR3 loop spans 13 amino acids. The CDR3 loop is CSAAPGSRDEQYF. The CDR3 region has the DNA TGCAGTGCTGCCCCAGGGAGTAGGGACGAGCAGTACTTC.

The gene calls are TRBV9 and TRBJ2-2; D uncertain. This CDR3 region has 14 residues. V gave up 3 bases and J gave up 1 base, with 7 bases separating them. The germline CDR1 and CDR2 sequences are SGDLS and YYNGEE. The DNA of the CDR3 is TGTGCCAGCAGCGGGGTGCTGAACACCGGGGAGCTGTTTTTT. This translates into CASSGVLNTGELFF.

The V gene is TRBV19, the J gene TRBJ1-1; no firm D call. From germline, CDR1 is LNHDA and CDR2 SQIVND (reference sequence). Trimming took 1 base from V and 3 from J, leaving 9 bases between them. The CDR3 loop spans 14 amino acids. This CDR3 reads CASSIGGRDTEAFF. The CDR3 region has the DNA TGTGCCAGTAGTATAGGGGGTAGAGACACTGAAGCTTTCTTT.

The chain joins TRBV4-2 to TRBJ1-5; no firm D call. Germline V lookup: CDR1 LGHNA, CDR2 YNFKEQ. This CDR3 region has 14 residues. Trimming stripped 0 bases from V and 7 bases from J, with 10 bases between. The CDR3 region is CASSQDRKEQPQHF. The CDR3 nucleotides are TGTGCCAGCAGCCAAGATCGGAAGGAGCAGCCCCAGCATTTT.

The chain joins TRBV10-3 to TRBJ2-7, with a possible D match to TRBD1 (6 bases). From germline, CDR1 is ENHRY and CDR2 SYGVKD. This CDR3 contains 14 residues. V lost 4 bases and J 0 bases, leaving 10 bases between the germline ends. CDR3 sequence: CAISGTENSYEQYF. The CDR3, as DNA: TGTGCCATCAGTGGGACAGAGAACTCCTACGAGCAGTACTTC.

The rearrangement links TRBV11-1 to TRBJ1-5; 7 positions agree with TRBD1. V shed 5 bases and J 4 bases; nucleotides not matched to a gene: 20. The CDR3 contains 19 residues. Germline V lookup: CDR1 SGHAT, CDR2 FQDESV (reference sequence). The CDR3 sequence: CASSQSTDRAQGGNQPQHF. The CDR3 DNA is TGTGCCAGCAGCCAATCGACCGACAGGGCCCAAGGTGGTAATCAGCCCCAGCATTTT.

This clonotype was observed at least ten times. The rearrangement uses TRBV7-2 and TRBJ2-5, with D possibly matching TRBD1 (5 bases). Per the germline V gene, CDR1 is SGHTA and CDR2 is FQGNSA. V was shortened by 8 bases and J by 4 bases, with 20 bases between the two germline ends. The CDR3 has 15 residues. The CDR3 here is CASGSFVGLGETQYF. In nucleotides, the CDR3 is TGTGCCAGCGGGTCTTTCGTGGGGCTGGGAGAGACCCAGTACTTC.

Only a few counts were recorded for this clonotype. The chain is built from TRBV27 and TRBJ2-1; 7 nucleotides agree with TRBD1. The V gene's germline CDR1 is MNHEY and CDR2 SMNVEV (reference sequence). V was pared by 3 bases and J by 6 bases, with 5 bases of the junction left unmatched. This CDR3 region has 14 residues. The CDR3 loop is CASSFTPGGNEQFF. As DNA, the CDR3 is TGTGCCAGCAGTTTCACCCCAGGGGGCAATGAGCAGTTCTTC.

Only a few counts were recorded for this clonotype. V usage is TRBV7-3 and J usage is TRBJ1-1; 8 bases agree with TRBD1. Germline loops: CDR1 SGHTA, CDR2 FQGTGA. CDR3 length: 15 residues. With 5 bases clipped from V and 0 bases from J, the junction kept 5 bases outside the gene matches. CDR3 residues: CASSPMTGVNTEAFF. CDR3 in DNA: TGTGCCAGCAGCCCGATGACAGGGGTGAACACTGAAGCTTTCTTT.

The chain carries TRBV15 and TRBJ2-2, with D perhaps being TRBD1 or TRBD2 (5 bases each). This CDR3 is built from 14 residues. Germline values: CDR1 LNHNV, CDR2 YYDKDF (reference sequence). Trimming removed 4 bases from V and 4 bases from J, with 10 bases in between. CDR3 protein: CATSTGTATGELFF. Written as DNA, the CDR3 is TGTGCCACCAGCACTGGGACCGCCACCGGGGAGCTGTTTTTT.

The rearrangement links TRBV5-1 to TRBJ2-6; D is perhaps TRBD1 or TRBD2 (5 bases each). Germline loops: CDR1 SGHRS, CDR2 YFSETQ. The CDR3 spans 18 residues. The V gene lost 7 bases and the J gene lost 0 bases, with 20 bases spanning the gap. The CDR3 nucleotides read TGCGCCAGCGGAAAGCGTCCAGGGAGCCTCTCTGGGGCCAACGTCCTGACTTTC. This codes for CASGKRPGSLSGANVLTF.

This clonotype has just a few counts. J is TRBJ2-5 and V is TRBV2; D possibly matches TRBD1 or TRBD2 (5 bases each). Trimming stripped 6 bases from V and 1 base from J, with 15 bases between. This CDR3 comprises 15 residues. CDR1 is SNHLY and CDR2 is FYNNEI in the germline V gene. CDR3 sequence reads: CASRTTRTSQETQYF. DNA of the CDR3: TGTGCCAGCAGGACTACTCGGACAAGCCAAGAGACCCAGTACTTC.

In its sample, this clonotype was seen a few times. V gene TRBV24-1 combines with J gene TRBJ2-2, with 8 bases that match TRBD1. Germline V gene data show CDR1 as KGHDR and CDR2 as SFDVKD. There are 17 residues in the CDR3. The junction had 13 bases not matched to a gene; V was cut back by 3 bases and J by 8 bases. The CDR3 region is CATSDGTGTGFLGELFF. CDR3 bases: TGTGCCACCAGTGATGGCACCGGGACAGGTTTTCTTGGGGAGCTGTTTTTT.

The V gene is TRBV7-2, the J gene TRBJ2-3, with D unclear. The CDR3 length is 15 residues. CDR1 SGHTA and CDR2 FQGNSA come from the germline V gene. The V gene lost 5 bases and the J gene lost 5 bases, with 17 bases spanning the gap. Written as DNA, the CDR3 is TGTGCCAGCAGCCCCCGTACCCCGGACCTAGATACGCAGTATTTT. It is translated as CASSPRTPDLDTQYF.

CDR3 protein: CASSPWSGGAYEQFF. For the CDR3, the DNA is TGTGCCAGCAGCCCCTGGAGCGGGGGGGCTTATGAGCAGTTCTTC. The chain links TRBV9 to TRBJ2-1, with 10 bases identical to TRBD2. This CDR3 is 15 amino acids long. Germline CDR1 SGDLS, CDR2 YYNGEE. The V and J ends lost 4 bases and 8 bases, in that order; junction bases with no gene match: 9. Together with reference TRBV9 and TRBJ2-1, the CDR3 gives the full variable domain: DSGVTQTPKHLITATGQRVTLRCSPRSGDLSVYWYQQSLDQGLQFLIQYYNGEERAKGNILERFSAQQFPDLHSELNLSSLELGDSALYFCASSPWSGGAYEQFFGPGTRLTVL.

This clonotype was seen at least ten times. This chain's CDR3 is CASSQTGDTGELFF. CDR3 coding DNA: TGTGCCAGCAGCCAAACAGGGGACACCGGGGAGCTGTTTTTT. This chain connects TRBV28 to TRBJ2-2, with 7 bases fitting TRBD1. Germline CDR1 and CDR2: MDHEN and SYDVKM. The CDR3 totals 14 residues. V dropped 6 bases and J dropped 3; count of bases not matched to a gene: 4.

This clonotype was recorded a few times. V is TRBV15 and J is TRBJ2-1; TRBD1 or TRBD2 may be the D gene (7 bases each). Trimming cost V 5 bases and J 4 bases, with 21 bases left between them. The CDR3 extends over 17 amino acids. Germline assignment: CDR1 LNHNV and CDR2 YYDKDF (reference sequence). In DNA form, the CDR3 reads TGTGCCACCAGCCCCCAGGGGGGGAGCGGGGCTTACAATGAGCAGTTCTTC. This translates into CATSPQGGSGAYNEQFF.

The chain couples TRBV15 to TRBJ2-7; D may match TRBD1 or TRBD2 (5 bases each). V was pared by 1 base and J by 4 bases, with 17 bases between. The CDR3 extends over 16 amino acids. Looked up from germline, CDR1 is LNHNV and CDR2 is YYDKDF (reference sequence). The CDR3 DNA is TGTGCCACCAGCAGAGGCACCGGGGCTCAAGAGTACGAGCAGTACTTC. Translation: CATSRGTGAQEYEQYF.

This clonotype has more than one count but fewer than ten. The chain combines TRBV7-2 with TRBJ2-1; D perhaps matches TRBD2 (6 bases). The CDR3 length is 15 residues. V lost 5 bases to trimming and J lost 2 bases, with 13 bases between them. Germline CDR1 is SGHTA and CDR2 is FQGNSA. CDR3 sequence: CASSPGLITYNEQFF. The CDR3 DNA is TGTGCCAGCAGCCCCGGACTAATTACCTACAATGAGCAGTTCTTC.

The sample holds a few counts of this clonotype. For the CDR3, the DNA is TGTGCCAGCAGCTTGGCCCCGCTCCGGGCCGAATATGGCTACACCTTC. This sequence encodes CASSLAPLRAEYGYTF. The chain couples TRBV5-5 to TRBJ1-2; D not resolved. This CDR3 comprises 16 residues. Trimming removed 0 bases from V and 5 bases from J, with 17 bases in between. Germline V gene data show CDR1 as SGHKS and CDR2 as YYEKEE (reference sequence).